This T cell receptor beta chain is from a study of T cells in Graves' hyperthyroidism and ophthalmopathy. The CDR3 is 15 residues long. Germline CDR1 is LGHDT and CDR2 is YNNKEL (reference sequence). Trimming removed 0 bases at V and 4 bases at J, with 13 bases between. RNA transcripts gave rise to amplified TCR beta CDR3 regions. The HTBI primer set drove a first-round RT-PCR of the TCR CDR3. Each CDR3 protein gets one entry after TCRdb re-called the multiplex PCR reads with MiXCR. The data contain around 570,000 distinct CDR3 sequences, 15% to 20% of them singletons. The rearrangement joins TRBV3-1 to TRBJ2-7, with a weak D call TRBD2 (6 bases). The source of this sequence is a man in his forties with Graves' ophthalmopathy. The sample taken for sequencing was blood. The CDR3 here is CASSQDPGTQYEQYF. The DNA for the CDR3 is TGTGCCAGCAGCCAAGATCCGGGGACTCAATACGAGCAGTACTTC.